This T cell receptor beta chain was profiled in a study of cytomegalovirus exposure and HLA in healthy donors. This CDR3 spans 16 amino acids. Trimming left V 0 bases short and J 2 bases short, with 13 bases between. Germline CDR1 is LNHNV and CDR2 is YYDKDF (reference sequence). PCR amplification relied on 60 Vbeta primers (plus 13 Jbeta primers). Data came from immunoSEQ multiplex PCR; TCRdb stores just in-frame clones and leaves some out. The table shows about 150,000 clones, with about three quarters occurring only once. The specimen was PBMCs. This receptor was obtained from a woman aged 25 to 39 in good health and CMV-seronegative. The chain couples TRBV15 to TRBJ1-2; no clear D. The chain's CDR3 is CATSRDPAAGNYGYTF. CDR3 nucleotides: TGTGCCACCAGCAGAGATCCGGCGGCGGGGAACTATGGCTACACCTTC.